This T cell receptor (beta chain) was recovered during a study of radiation and T cells in renal cell carcinoma. Sequencing used immunoSEQ multiplex PCR; TCRdb keeps in-frame clones, though not all of them. The data contain 150,000 to 180,000 clones, 80% to 90% of them singletons. A note on this clone: Its target is unknown.

Trimming stripped 2 bases from V and 10 bases from J, with 14 bases between. This CDR3 is 13 amino acids long. The germline CDR1 and CDR2 sequences are MNHNY and SVGAGI (reference sequence). Study-level points and caveats: Baseline intratumoral clonotype presence is unknown without pretreatment biopsies. Top tumor clonotypes rose in blood 2 weeks post-radiation, then contracted.

Time point given: blood 2 weeks post-SBRT. Treatment denoted: 15 Gy SBRT to primary tumor, nephrectomy 4 weeks later. After SBRT, blood was collected at 2 and 4 weeks, plus baseline. The tumor was a clear cell renal cell carcinoma. The TCR comes from a woman in her 50s with renal cell carcinoma. This rearrangement joins TRBV6-6 to TRBJ1-1; weak D call: TRBD1 (6 bases). The sequencing here drew on blood, taken from a patient whose treatment included radiotherapy and nephrectomy. The CDR3 loop reads CASSYEGVGIAFF. The CDR3 DNA reads as TGTGCCAGCAGTTACGAGGGGGTAGGGATAGCTTTCTTT.